This T cell receptor (beta chain) was sequenced in a study of identical twins. About this clonotype: Germline is not matched at one junction end, which may reflect a read error.

The CDR3 runs 12 residues. Per the germline V gene, CDR1 is SGHRS and CDR2 is YFSETQ. TCRdb reanalysed the 5' RACE reads using MiXCR and keeps one entry per CDR3 protein. This sample yields 1.5 million to 2 million distinct CDR3 sequences, of which less than 35% are seen a single time; about 0.27% belongs to the top ten. This chain uses TRBV5-1 with TRBJ2-1, with D unclear. The TCR originated in a newborn girl in good health. The sequencing sample was made of cord blood. CDR3 coding DNA: TGCGCCAGCAGCTTGACCTACAATGAGCACTTCTTC. Residues: CASSLTYNEHFF.